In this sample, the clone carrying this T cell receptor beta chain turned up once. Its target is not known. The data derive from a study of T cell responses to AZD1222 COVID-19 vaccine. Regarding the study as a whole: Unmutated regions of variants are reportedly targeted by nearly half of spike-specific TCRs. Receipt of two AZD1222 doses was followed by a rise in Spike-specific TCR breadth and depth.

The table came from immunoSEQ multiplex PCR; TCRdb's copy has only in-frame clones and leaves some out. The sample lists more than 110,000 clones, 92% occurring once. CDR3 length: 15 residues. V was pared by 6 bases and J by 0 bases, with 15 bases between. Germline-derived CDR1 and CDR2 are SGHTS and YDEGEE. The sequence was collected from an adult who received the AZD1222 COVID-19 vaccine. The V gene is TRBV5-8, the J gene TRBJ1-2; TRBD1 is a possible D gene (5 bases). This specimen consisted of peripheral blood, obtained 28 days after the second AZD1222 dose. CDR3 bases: TGTGCCAGCACCCGGGGGTACGGGTCTAACTATGGCTACACCTTC. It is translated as CASTRGYGSNYGYTF.